The 32 T cell receptor beta chains listed next were all sequenced from one sample in a study of blood T cell repertoires in COVID-19 (dated by TCRdb to the early 2020s). Library method: the immunoSEQ multiplex PCR assay. In its TCRdb copy, this immuneACCESS table keeps in-frame sequences only and misses some clones. Where compared with another copy, unresolved V genes explain less than half of these, and the others have no known cause. Across this sample there are about 190,000 clones, with 70% to 85% seen only once. Of the sample, roughly 14% is held by the ten largest clones. The sample taken for sequencing was peripheral blood. All receptors derive from a man aged 45-65 years who had recovered from COVID-19.

The V gene is TRBV5-1, the J gene TRBJ2-3, with TRBD2 identical over 9 bases. This CDR3 has 15 residues. Germline CDR1 is SGHRS and CDR2 is YFSETQ. V lost 7 bases and J lost 1; bases outside the gene matches: 7. In DNA, the CDR3 is TGCGCCAGCCGAAGAGGGACTAGCCGCACAGATACGCAGTATTTT. Translation gives CASRRGTSRTDTQYF. Together with reference TRBV5-1 and TRBJ2-3, the CDR3 gives the full variable domain: KAGVTQTPRYLIKTRGQQVTLSCSPISGHRSVSWYQQTPGQGLQFLFEYFSETQRNKGNFPGRFSGRQFSNSRSEMNVSTLELGDSALYLCASRRGTSRTDTQYFGPGTRLTVL.

The rearrangement links TRBV6-2 or TRBV6-3 to TRBJ1-6, with D unclear. Between the trimmed V and J ends, which lost 0 bases and 10 bases, there was a span of 7 bases. This CDR3 comprises 13 residues. Germline V gene data show CDR1 as MNHEY and CDR2 as SVGEGT. CDR3 loop: CASSYSTGSPLHF. The CDR3 DNA is TGTGCCAGCAGTTACTCTACGGGATCACCCCTCCACTTT.

The genes are TRBV28 and TRBJ2-7, with 12 positions matching TRBD1. Germline V gene data show CDR1 as MDHEN and CDR2 as SYDVKM. Germline trimming cut 6 bases from V and 4 bases from J; bases unmatched to any gene: 7. This CDR3 is built from 15 residues. CDR3 sequence (DNA): TGTGCCAGCAGGGGACAGGGGGCGGGTACTTACGAGCAGTACTTC. Its protein product is CASRGQGAGTYEQYF.

This rearrangement joins TRBV7-9 to TRBJ1-2, with 7 nucleotides matching TRBD1. J was trimmed by 4 bases and V by 3 bases; bases with no gene match: 2. Per the germline V gene, CDR1 is SEHNR and CDR2 is FQNEAQ (reference sequence). The CDR3 sequence is 13 residues long. For the CDR3, the DNA is TGTGCCAGCAGCTTGGGACAGAGCTATGGCTACACCTTC. Amino acid sequence: CASSLGQSYGYTF.

The chain links TRBV4-1 to TRBJ1-6, with D tentatively TRBD1 (5 bases). The CDR3 is 15 amino acids. Germline CDR1 is MGHRA and CDR2 is YSYEKL. V was trimmed by 4 bases and J by 8 bases, leaving 15 bases between them. DNA for the CDR3: TGCGCCAGCAGCCGTCAGTTCCCGGGGGATTCACCCCTCCACTTT. As protein: CASSRQFPGDSPLHF.

The chain combines TRBV6-5 with TRBJ2-1, with D tentatively TRBD2 (5 bases). Germline V gene sequence: CDR1 MNHEY, CDR2 SVGAGI. Trimming cost V 7 bases and J 5 bases, with 15 bases left between them. The CDR3 has 14 residues. DNA for the CDR3: TGTGCCAGCAACTTCGGCGGGCCTGACAATGAGCAGTTCTTC. This translates into CASNFGGPDNEQFF.

The rearrangement links TRBV28 to TRBJ2-2, with a possible D match to TRBD1 (6 bases). CDR1 is MDHEN, CDR2 SYDVKM, per germline. The CDR3 contains 16 residues. Trimming stripped 2 bases from V and 5 bases from J, with 15 bases between. The CDR3 region has the DNA TGTGCCAGCAGTTTACTAGGGCCCCAGGGGACCGGGGAGCTGTTTTTT. The encoded protein is CASSLLGPQGTGELFF.

The chain carries TRBV7-3 and TRBJ2-2; tentative D call: TRBD2 (5 bases). Trimming left V 3 bases short and J 6 bases short, with 8 bases between. The CDR3 has 13 amino acids. Germline CDR1 and CDR2: SGHTA and FQGTGA. The CDR3 protein is CASSFSSSGELFF. CDR3 nucleotide sequence: TGTGCCAGCAGCTTTTCTAGCTCCGGGGAGCTGTTTTTT.

The chain employs TRBV9 and TRBJ2-7; TRBD1 aligns across 7 bases. The CDR3 loop spans 15 amino acids. V lost 0 bases to trimming and J lost 9 bases; unmatched junction nucleotides: 12. The germline V gene has CDR1 SGDLS and CDR2 YYNGEE. CDR3 amino acids: CASSVATGTEAVQYF. CDR3 nucleotides: TGTGCCAGCAGCGTAGCAACTGGGACAGAAGCGGTGCAGTACTTC. The full variable domain, completed using reference TRBV9 and TRBJ2-7, is DSGVTQTPKHLITATGQRVTLRCSPRSGDLSVYWYQQSLDQGLQFLIQYYNGEERAKGNILERFSAQQFPDLHSELNLSSLELGDSALYFCASSVATGTEAVQYFGPGTRLTVT.

The chain joins TRBV27 to TRBJ2-7; the D is unclear. This CDR3 region has 12 residues. Germline V gene lookup returns CDR1 MNHEY and CDR2 SMNVEV (reference sequence). V lost 5 bases and J 6 bases, leaving 11 bases between the germline ends. CDR3 region: CASSRPGGEQYF. CDR3 DNA: TGTGCCAGCAGTCGCCCCGGCGGCGAGCAGTACTTC.

This clone has just a few counts. The chain recombines TRBV5-1 with TRBJ2-7, with D uncertain. The CDR3 spans 12 residues. The V end was cut by 3 bases, the J end by 5 bases, with 9 bases between. From germline, CDR1 is SGHRS and CDR2 YFSETQ. The CDR3, as DNA: TGCGCCAGCAGCTCCCAGGAAGACGAGCAGTACTTC. This codes for CASSSQEDEQYF.

This clone was detected only a few times. This rearrangement joins TRBV15 to TRBJ1-3, with 7 bases matching TRBD1. Germline V gives CDR1 LNHNV, CDR2 YYDKDF (reference sequence). CDR3 length equals 15 residues. Germline trimming cut 3 bases from V and 0 bases from J; bases unmatched to any gene: 2. CDR3 sequence: CATSRGTDSGNTIYF. The CDR3 coding sequence is TGTGCCACCAGCAGGGGGACAGACTCTGGAAACACCATATATTTT.

The CDR3 loop reads CASSEDFTREQFF. CDR3 nucleotides: TGTGCCAGCTCCGAGGACTTCACTCGGGAGCAGTTCTTC. This chain connects TRBV6-5 to TRBJ2-1; the D gene is possibly TRBD2 (5 bases). CDR3 size: 13 residues. Germline-derived CDR1 and CDR2 are MNHEY and SVGAGI. Trimming shortened V by 8 bases and J by 10 bases, and 18 bases separated the two germline ends.

The genes are TRBV30 and TRBJ1-6; TRBD1 is a possible D gene (6 bases). The CDR3 consists of 13 residues. Germline CDR1 GTSNPN, CDR2 SVGIG (reference sequence). Trimming pared 3 bases from V and 10 bases from J, leaving 13 bases between. CDR3 region: CAWRSGADSPLHF. Here the CDR3 DNA reads TGTGCCTGGAGGTCAGGGGCTGACTCACCCCTCCACTTT.

The V call is TRBV10-2, the J call TRBJ2-6; 11 bases fit TRBD1. The junction had 6 bases not matched to a gene; V was cut back by 10 bases and J by 10 bases. Germline CDR1 is WSHSY and CDR2 is SAAADI. CDR3 size: 13 residues. CDR3 sequence (DNA): TGCGCCACCCGGGACAGGGGGTTAAACGTCCTGACTTTC. Translating it yields CATRDRGLNVLTF.

The rearrangement links TRBV10-3 to TRBJ1-1, with TRBD1 matching 9 bases. In germline, CDR1 is ENHRY, CDR2 SYGVKD. This CDR3 comprises 15 residues. J lost 0 bases, V lost 10 bases, and 9 bases had no gene match. CDR3 nucleotide sequence: TGTGCCACTAATAGGGACAGGGTGATGAACACTGAAGCTTTCTTT. This encodes CATNRDRVMNTEAFF.

This clone was seen just once. The V call is TRBV29-1, the J call TRBJ1-2; D is possibly TRBD1 (6 bases). The CDR3 spans 11 residues. Looked up from germline, CDR1 is SQVTM and CDR2 is ANQGSEA. CDR3 region: CIVGGQSGYTF. The CDR3 region has the DNA TGCATCGTCGGGGGGCAGAGTGGCTACACCTTC. The full variable domain, its missing parts supplied by reference TRBV29-1 and TRBJ1-2, is SAVISQKPSRDICQRGTSLTIQCQVDSQVTMMFWYRQQPGQSLTLIATANQGSEATYESGFVIDKFPISRPNLTFSTLTVSNMSPEDSSIYLCIVGGQSGYTFGSGTRLTVV.

This chain links TRBV5-1 with TRBJ1-3; no firm D call. Trimming stripped 0 bases from V and 0 bases from J, with 4 bases between. CDR3 length: 14 residues. Germline V gene data show CDR1 as SGHRS and CDR2 as YFSETQ. CDR3 bases: TGCGCCAGCAGCTTGGCAGTCTCTGGAAACACCATATATTTT. This encodes CASSLAVSGNTIYF.

The genes are TRBV18 and TRBJ2-3; TRBD2 matches at 15 bases. The CDR3 has 16 residues. From germline, CDR1 is KGHSH and CDR2 LQKENI. V dropped 5 bases and J dropped 4; count of bases not matched to a gene: 4. CDR3 loop: CASSSGTSGRPDTQYF. The CDR3 coding sequence is TGTGCCAGCTCATCCGGGACTAGCGGGAGGCCAGATACGCAGTATTTT.

This chain uses TRBV7-6 with TRBJ2-3; TRBD2 aligns across 7 bases. Germline V CDR1 and CDR2: SGHVS, FNYEAQ. J gave up 4 bases and V 5 bases, and 18 bases lay outside the gene matches. This CDR3 comprises 18 residues. The CDR3 bases are TGTGCCAGCAGCCACCCTAAGGGAGGGAGGACTCCCGCAGATACGCAGTATTTT. Its protein is CASSHPKGGRTPADTQYF.

The gene calls are TRBV28 and TRBJ1-5, with 9 bases that match TRBD1. The J segment lost 0 bases and the V segment lost 3 bases, leaving 6 bases of the junction unmatched. This CDR3 region has 17 residues. CDR1 MDHEN and CDR2 SYDVKM come from the germline V gene. CDR3 loop: CASSFSGQGYSNQPQHF. The CDR3 nucleotides read TGTGCCAGCAGTTTCTCGGGACAGGGATATAGCAATCAGCCCCAGCATTTT. The variable domain in full, with the rest retrieved from reference TRBV28 and TRBJ1-5, is DVKVTQSSRYLVKRTGEKVFLECVQDMDHENMFWYRQDPGLGLRLIYFSYDVKMKEKGDIPEGYSVSREKKERFSLILESASTNQTSMYLCASSFSGQGYSNQPQHFGDGTRLSIL.

The genes are TRBV24-1 and TRBJ2-1, with 7 bases fitting TRBD1. Per germline, CDR1 KGHDR and CDR2 SFDVKD. The V segment lost 10 bases and the J segment 15 bases; nucleotides outside the gene matches: 14. The length of the CDR3 is 12 residues. The CDR3 sequence is CATSNRGDPPFF. The CDR3 DNA is TGTGCCACGTCAAACAGGGGCGATCCCCCGTTCTTC.

This chain connects TRBV6-5 to TRBJ2-2; 9 nucleotides match TRBD2. Looked up from germline, CDR1 is MNHEY and CDR2 is SVGAGI. This CDR3 is 15 amino acids long. The V and J ends lost 6 bases and 6 bases, in that order; junction bases with no gene match: 8. The CDR3 region is CASRGREGQSGELFF. CDR3 in DNA: TGTGCCAGCAGGGGGCGGGAGGGCCAGTCCGGGGAGCTGTTTTTT.

The chain is built from TRBV9 and TRBJ2-3; TRBD2 matches at 11 bases. V dropped 6 bases and J dropped 6; count of bases not matched to a gene: 9. Germline V lookup: CDR1 SGDLS, CDR2 YYNGEE. The CDR3 is 15 residues long. The CDR3 DNA follows: TGTGCCAGCACCTCGACTAGCGGGATAGTGGATACGCAGTATTTT. Its protein is CASTSTSGIVDTQYF.

The rearrangement uses TRBV19 and TRBJ2-2; TRBD1 matches at 9 bases. CDR1 and CDR2 from the germline V gene are LNHDA and SQIVND (reference sequence). The length of the CDR3 is 15 residues. Trimming took 3 bases from V and 3 from J; bases not matched to a gene: 2. The CDR3 loop reads CASSMYRGHTGELFF. CDR3 coding DNA: TGTGCCAGTAGTATGTACAGGGGGCACACCGGGGAGCTGTTTTTT.

The rearrangement joins TRBV19 to TRBJ1-2; D unclear. Germline V gene lookup returns CDR1 LNHDA and CDR2 SQIVND (reference sequence). Trimming removed 6 bases from V and 4 bases from J, with 27 bases in between. CDR3 length equals 18 residues. CDR3 amino acids: CASSDGDGQSSSLYGYTF. Here the CDR3 DNA reads TGTGCCAGTAGCGACGGGGATGGGCAGTCCTCCTCTCTCTATGGCTACACCTTC.

The chain is built from TRBV20-1 and TRBJ2-7; the D is unclear. This CDR3 is 11 amino acids long. CDR1 is DFQATT, CDR2 SNEGSKA, per germline (reference sequence). The germline V and J ends were trimmed by 6 bases and 2 bases, with 8 bases remaining between them. The CDR3 protein is CSAPSPYEQYF. The CDR3 bases are TGCAGTGCCCCTTCCCCCTACGAGCAGTACTTC.

The chain combines TRBV15 with TRBJ2-7; TRBD2 matches at 10 bases. V dropped 8 bases and J dropped 2; count of bases not matched to a gene: 6. This CDR3 contains 14 residues. Germline V gives CDR1 LNHNV, CDR2 YYDKDF (reference sequence). The CDR3 DNA follows: TGTGCCACCGCTAGCGGGAGTAACCCCTACGAGCAGTACTTC. Translation gives CATASGSNPYEQYF.

V usage is TRBV7-9 and J usage is TRBJ1-2; D not certain. The V and J ends lost 2 bases and 4 bases respectively, with 8 bases between them. Germline V gives CDR1 SEHNR, CDR2 FQNEAQ (reference sequence). This CDR3 region has 13 residues. The CDR3: CASSLSEAYGYTF. DNA for the CDR3: TGTGCCAGCAGCTTATCTGAAGCCTATGGCTACACCTTC.

CDR3 sequence: CASRILAGRDNEQFF. The DNA of the CDR3 is TGTGCCAGCAGAATACTAGCGGGGAGGGACAATGAGCAGTTCTTC. This rearrangement joins TRBV6-5 to TRBJ2-1; TRBD2 agrees at 10 bases. Germline V gene sequence: CDR1 MNHEY, CDR2 SVGAGI. Germline trimming cut 6 bases from V and 5 bases from J; bases unmatched to any gene: 7. CDR3 length: 15 amino acids.

This clone was seen once. The rearrangement links TRBV27 to TRBJ2-7, with a tentative D call TRBD1 (6 bases). CDR1 is MNHEY and CDR2 is SMNVEV in the germline V gene (reference sequence). Trimming left V 5 bases short and J 3 bases short, with 17 bases between. The CDR3 is 15 amino acids. The CDR3 here is CASSLLQGRFYEQYF. The CDR3 coding sequence is TGTGCCAGCAGTCTGTTACAGGGAAGGTTCTACGAGCAGTACTTC.

V usage is TRBV5-4 and J usage is TRBJ1-1; 7 positions agree with TRBD1. Germline assignment: CDR1 SGHNT and CDR2 YYREEE (reference sequence). The V gene end was trimmed by 4 bases and the J gene end by 6 bases; junction bases not matched to a gene: 6. The CDR3 consists of 13 residues. The CDR3 DNA is TGTGCCAGCAGCGGCTGGGACAGCCCTGAAGCTTTCTTT. It yields the protein CASSGWDSPEAFF.